This T cell receptor (beta chain) was identified in a study of blood T cells in healthy people across ages. Study results and limitations: Across samples, TCR beta diversity tracked strongly with naive T cell percentage.

This CDR3 comprises 13 residues. V lost 4 bases to trimming and J lost 4 bases, with 8 bases between them. Germline CDR1 reads SGHTA; CDR2 reads FQGNSA. PBMCs were isolated at a quantity of at least 6.5 million per sample. This clonotype was seen a few times. Its antigen is currently unknown. A second PCR of about 7 to 11 cycles used a sample-barcoded 5' primer and a J-beta primer mix. TCRdb ran MiXCR on the 5' RACE reads and lists one entry per CDR3 protein. The data contain 600,000 to 1,000,000 distinct CDR3 sequences, roughly 60% of them singletons. The TCR originated in a man in his thirties or forties in good health. The chain couples TRBV7-2 to TRBJ2-1, with D perhaps TRBD1 (5 bases). Material for sequencing was blood. CDR3 nucleotides: TGTGCCAGCAGCTGGAGACAGTACAATGAGCAGTTCTTC. Its translation is CASSWRQYNEQFF.